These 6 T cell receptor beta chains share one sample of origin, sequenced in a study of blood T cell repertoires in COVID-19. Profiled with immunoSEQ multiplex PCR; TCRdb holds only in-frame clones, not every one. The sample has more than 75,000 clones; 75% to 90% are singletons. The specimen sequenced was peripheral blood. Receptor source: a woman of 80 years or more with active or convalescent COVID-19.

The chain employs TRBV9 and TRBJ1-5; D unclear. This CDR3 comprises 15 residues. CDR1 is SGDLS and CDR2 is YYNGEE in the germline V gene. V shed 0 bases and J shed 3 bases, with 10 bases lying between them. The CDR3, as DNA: TGTGCCAGCAGCGTAGACGCGCTTTCCAATCAGCCCCAGCATTTT. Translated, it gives CASSVDALSNQPQHF.

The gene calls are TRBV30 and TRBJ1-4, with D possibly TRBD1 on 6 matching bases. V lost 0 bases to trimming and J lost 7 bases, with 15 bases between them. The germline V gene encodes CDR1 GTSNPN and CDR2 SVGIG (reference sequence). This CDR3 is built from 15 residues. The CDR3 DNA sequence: TGTGCCTGGAGTGTGAGGGGGTGGGTCCGTGAAAAACTGTTTTTT. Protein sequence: CAWSVRGWVREKLFF.

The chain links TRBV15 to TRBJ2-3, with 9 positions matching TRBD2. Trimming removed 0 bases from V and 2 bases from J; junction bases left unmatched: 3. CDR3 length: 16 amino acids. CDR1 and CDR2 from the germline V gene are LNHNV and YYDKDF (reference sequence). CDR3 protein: CATSRDLAGATDTQYF. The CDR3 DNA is TGTGCCACCAGCAGAGACTTAGCGGGAGCCACAGATACGCAGTATTTT.

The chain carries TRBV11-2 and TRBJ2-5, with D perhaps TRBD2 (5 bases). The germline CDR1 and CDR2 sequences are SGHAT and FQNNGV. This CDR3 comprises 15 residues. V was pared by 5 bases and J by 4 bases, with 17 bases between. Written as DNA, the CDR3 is TGTGCCAGCAGCGCCCCGGGCCCTCGGGGAGAGACCCAGTACTTC. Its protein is CASSAPGPRGETQYF.

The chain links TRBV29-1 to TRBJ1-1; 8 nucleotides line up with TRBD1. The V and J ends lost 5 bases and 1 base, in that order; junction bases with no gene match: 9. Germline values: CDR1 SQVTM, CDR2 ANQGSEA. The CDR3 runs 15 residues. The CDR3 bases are TGCAGCGTTCAGGACAGGGAGGTGTGGAACACTGAAGCTTTCTTT. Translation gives CSVQDREVWNTEAFF.

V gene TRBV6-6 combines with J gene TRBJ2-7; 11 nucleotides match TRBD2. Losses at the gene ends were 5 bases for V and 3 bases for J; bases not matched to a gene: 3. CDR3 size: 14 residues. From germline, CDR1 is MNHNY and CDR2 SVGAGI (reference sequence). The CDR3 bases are TGTGCCAGCAGTCTAGCGGGAGGATACTACGAGCAGTACTTC. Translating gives CASSLAGGYYEQYF.